This T cell receptor (beta chain) originates from a study of siplizumab effects on memory and regulatory T cells. The CDR3 runs 11 residues. The V end lost 8 bases, the J end lost 8 bases, and 10 bases lay between the germline ends. Germline CDR1 MDHEN, CDR2 SYDVKM. Using immunoSEQ multiplex PCR, the repertoire was profiled, and TCRdb retains in-frame clones only, with some absent. Found here are tens of thousands of clones, 75% to 90% of them singletons; the top ten hold 1.5% to 2%. This clone was seen only a few times. The target antigen is unknown. Broader study findings: Among alloreactive clones, only a minor fraction mapped to unstimulated subsets. In roughly 80-95% of proliferating CD4+ or CD8+ clones, a naive or memory phenotype could not be assigned. Among mappable alloreactive CD4+ clones, the Treg-derived fraction averaged 68.8% with siplizumab versus about 26% in controls.

The clonotype originates from a human donor in good health. The chain recombines TRBV28 with TRBJ1-5; D is perhaps TRBD1 (5 bases). Sequences were obtained from Tregs sorted from blood. The CDR3: CASGAGEPQHF. CDR3 bases: TGTGCCAGCGGAGCGGGGGAGCCCCAGCATTTT.